The 27 T cell receptor beta chains presented below share a single source sample, sequenced in a study of blood T cell repertoires in COVID-19. Sequenced by immunoSEQ multiplex PCR; TCRdb stores in-frame clones only, minus some. The sample carries under 450,000 clones, approximately 90% recorded once. Material for sequencing was peripheral blood. The receptors here all came from a woman between 45 and 65 years old with COVID-19, enrolled during active disease.

V and J are TRBV19 and TRBJ2-7, with TRBD1 matching over 8 bases. The V gene end was trimmed by 5 bases and the J gene end by 4 bases; junction bases not matched to a gene: 7. There are 14 residues in the CDR3. Germline CDR1 reads LNHDA; CDR2 reads SQIVND (reference sequence). The CDR3 DNA is TGTGCCAGTAGTTTCGGACAGGGAGGATACGAGCAGTACTTC. Protein sequence: CASSFGQGGYEQYF.

The V gene is TRBV11-2, the J gene TRBJ2-7, with TRBD2 as a possible D gene (5 bases). Germline CDR1 and CDR2: SGHAT and FQNNGV. Trimming cost V 2 bases and J 3 bases, with 8 bases left between them. CDR3 size: 13 residues. The CDR3 DNA follows: TGTGCCAGCAGCTTATCTGCGGGCTACGAGCAGTACTTC. This sequence encodes CASSLSAGYEQYF.

This rearrangement joins TRBV7-3 to TRBJ1-1; no firm D call. Germline CDR1 is SGHTA and CDR2 is FQGTGA. The length of the CDR3 is 14 residues. Trimming took off 4 bases at V and 3 bases at J, with 12 bases between the two ends. The CDR3 loop is CASSSSSPDTEAFF. The CDR3 region has the DNA TGTGCCAGCAGCTCGAGTAGCCCAGACACTGAAGCTTTCTTT. The full variable domain, in which reference TRBV7-3 and TRBJ1-1 provide the parts outside the CDR3, is GAGVSQTPSNKVTEKGKYVELRCDPISGHTALYWYRQSLGQGPEFLIYFQGTGAADDSGLPNDRFFAVRPEGSVSTLKIQRTERGDSAVYLCASSSSSPDTEAFFGQGTRLTVV.

This rearrangement joins TRBV18 to TRBJ2-3, with TRBD2 matching over 7 bases. The CDR3 loop spans 17 amino acids. From germline, CDR1 is KGHSH and CDR2 LQKENI. Germline trimming cut 5 bases from V and 1 base from J; bases unmatched to any gene: 12. The CDR3: CASSSLLGGGRTDTQYF. The CDR3, as DNA: TGTGCCAGCTCATCTCTCTTGGGGGGGGGACGCACAGATACGCAGTATTTT.

The rearrangement uses TRBV3-1 (or the pseudogene TRBV3-2) and TRBJ2-1; 11 bases agree with TRBD2. Germline V gene data show CDR1 as LGHDT and CDR2 as YNNKEL (reference sequence). After removal of 3 bases from V and 7 bases from J, the junction contained 8 bases not matched to a gene. CDR3 length: 16 residues. CDR3 sequence (DNA): TGTGCCAGCAGCCAGAATATAGCGGGGGGGCTGAATGAGCAGTTCTTC. It encodes CASSQNIAGGLNEQFF.

To note about this clone: Other DNA sequences of this sample code for an identical CDR3. The J gene is TRBJ2-5, the V gene TRBV5-1; D not resolved. Between the trimmed V and J ends, which lost 3 bases and 0 bases, there was a span of 3 bases. The V gene's germline CDR1 is SGHRS and CDR2 YFSETQ. This CDR3 region has 12 residues. Here the CDR3 DNA reads TGCGCCAGCAGCTCTAACCAAGAGACCCAGTACTTC. Its translation: CASSSNQETQYF.

The CDR3 sequence: CASSLNSLYGYTF. Written as DNA, the CDR3 is TGTGCCAGCAGCTTGAACAGCCTCTATGGCTACACCTTC. The chain uses TRBV5-6 and TRBJ1-2; D ambiguous. Germline CDR1 SGHDT, CDR2 YYEEEE. The CDR3 consists of 13 residues. V dropped 1 base and J dropped 4 bases, with 8 bases sitting between them.

J is TRBJ1-6 and V is TRBV11-2, with 7 bases identical to TRBD1. The germline CDR1 and CDR2 sequences are SGHAT and FQNNGV. This CDR3 spans 17 amino acids. V shed 0 bases, J shed 7 bases, and the junction held 9 bases outside the gene matches. Here the CDR3 DNA reads TGTGCCAGCAGCTTAGATCAAATAACAGGGGCAAATTCACCCCTCCACTTT. Translating it yields CASSLDQITGANSPLHF.

V and J are TRBV5-1 and TRBJ1-6; D possibly corresponds to TRBD1 (5 bases). Germline-derived CDR1 and CDR2 are SGHRS and YFSETQ. Trimming left V 3 bases short and J 8 bases short, with 12 bases between. There are 14 residues in the CDR3. CDR3 sequence (DNA): TGCGCCAGCAGCTCTGGACGGGGGGATTCACCCCTCCACTTT. This sequence encodes CASSSGRGDSPLHF.

This clone showed up just once. The rearrangement joins TRBV19 to TRBJ2-1; 12 bases agree with TRBD2. Germline V gives CDR1 LNHDA, CDR2 SQIVND (reference sequence). The J segment lost 2 bases and the V segment lost 8 bases, leaving 7 bases of the junction unmatched. The CDR3 sequence is 16 residues long. In DNA form, the CDR3 reads TGTGCCAGTGGGAGGACTAGCGGGGTCACCTACAATGAGCAGTTCTTC. Its protein product is CASGRTSGVTYNEQFF. The full variable domain, completed using reference TRBV19 and TRBJ2-1, is DGGITQSPKYLFRKEGQNVTLSCEQNLNHDAMYWYRQDPGQGLRLIYYSQIVNDFQKGDIAEGYSVSREKKESFPLTVTSAQKNPTAFYLCASGRTSGVTYNEQFFGPGTRLTVL.

The chain carries TRBV7-2 and TRBJ2-1, with a possible D match to TRBD1 (5 bases). Germline-derived CDR1 and CDR2 are SGHTA and FQGNSA. The CDR3 is made up of 13 amino acids. Deletions cut 4 bases from V and 9 bases from J, with 13 bases between. Here the CDR3 DNA reads TGTGCCAGCAGCTCCCGACAGTCTGGTGAGCAGTTCTTC. Translated, it gives CASSSRQSGEQFF.

This rearrangement joins TRBV21-1 to TRBJ1-6; the table's D call of TRBD1 was not tested on the DNA. TRBV21-1 is marked as a pseudogene. This CDR3 has 16 amino acids. CDR3 amino acids: CASSWKDRGIGSPLHF. CDR3 coding DNA: TGTGCCAGCAGTTGGAAGGACAGGGGTATAGGGTCACCCCTCCACTTT.

The rearrangement joins TRBV6-4 to TRBJ1-2; 7 nucleotides line up with TRBD1. Trimming at V came to 6 bases and at J to 5 bases, leaving 12 bases not matched to a gene. Germline CDR1 MRHNA, CDR2 SNTAGT. CDR3 length equals 15 residues. The CDR3 DNA reads as TGTGCCAGCAGCCGGGTCGGAGGGGGCATGTATGGCTACACCTTC. Protein product: CASSRVGGGMYGYTF.

In regard to this clone: This specimen includes other DNA sequences encoding the same CDR3. The V gene is TRBV18, the J gene TRBJ2-3, with 10 positions matching TRBD1. With 3 bases clipped from V and 3 bases from J, the junction kept 0 bases outside the gene matches. Germline CDR1 reads KGHSH; CDR2 reads LQKENI. The CDR3 is 14 residues long. CDR3 sequence reads: CASSPGQGTDTQYF. CDR3 DNA: TGTGCCAGCTCACCGGGACAGGGGACAGATACGCAGTATTTT.

The rearrangement joins TRBV2 to TRBJ1-5; TRBD1 agrees at 7 bases. The V gene's germline CDR1 is SNHLY and CDR2 FYNNEI. The CDR3 consists of 13 residues. With V trimmed by 6 bases and J by 7 bases, 6 bases remained unmatched. CDR3 coding DNA: TGTGCCAGCAGACCCGACAGGGACCAGCCCCAGCATTTT. As protein: CASRPDRDQPQHF.

In the case of this clone: The same CDR3 also results from other DNA sequences found in this sample. The chain employs TRBV12-3 or TRBV12-4 and TRBJ1-1; possible D gene TRBD1, 5 bases. The CDR3 is 11 residues long. Trimming took off 5 bases at V and 5 bases at J, with 6 bases between the two ends. The CDR3 sequence is CASSRGTEAFF. DNA of the CDR3: TGTGCCAGCAGTCGGGGGACTGAAGCTTTCTTT.

This clone has a handful of counts. The chain has TRBV10-3 and TRBJ1-5, with D possibly matching TRBD1 (5 bases). V dropped 8 bases and J dropped 7 bases, with 15 bases sitting between them. This CDR3 spans 13 amino acids. Germline-derived CDR1 and CDR2 are ENHRY and SYGVKD. Here the CDR3 reads CAIGQGGGQPQHF. The CDR3 DNA reads as TGTGCCATCGGCCAAGGTGGGGGGCAGCCCCAGCATTTT.

The chain combines TRBV2 with TRBJ1-6, with D possibly TRBD1 on 6 matching bases. This CDR3 has 16 amino acids. Germline V gene data show CDR1 as SNHLY and CDR2 as FYNNEI. Deletions cut 6 bases from V and 0 bases from J, with 12 bases between. The CDR3 region has the DNA TGTGCCAGCAGGGCTAGGGGGAGCTCCTATAATTCACCCCTCCACTTT. Its protein is CASRARGSSYNSPLHF.

V is TRBV24-1 and J is TRBJ2-3; 7 bases align to TRBD2. Germline V lookup: CDR1 KGHDR, CDR2 SFDVKD. V dropped 7 bases and J dropped 9; count of bases not matched to a gene: 27. CDR3 length: 19 amino acids. The CDR3 DNA follows: TGTGCCACCAGCCCCGCGTGGGTAGCGGGCGGACTTGAGATAGGCACGCAGTATTTT. Translating it yields CATSPAWVAGGLEIGTQYF.

The chain has TRBV11-2 and TRBJ2-1, with D unresolved. Trimming left V 5 bases short and J 7 bases short, with 9 bases between. The CDR3 contains 12 residues. Germline values: CDR1 SGHAT, CDR2 FQNNGV. CDR3 coding DNA: TGTGCCAGCAGCCCGGTGGAGAATGAGCAGTTCTTC. Translation gives CASSPVENEQFF.

The CDR3 sequence is CASSYGQPQETQYF. Written as DNA, the CDR3 is TGTGCCAGCAGCTACGGACAACCTCAAGAGACCCAGTACTTC. The chain joins TRBV7-9 to TRBJ2-5; TRBD1 might be the D (5 bases). The V gene's germline CDR1 is SEHNR and CDR2 FQNEAQ (reference sequence). The CDR3 is made up of 14 amino acids. V lost 4 bases and J 2 bases, leaving 11 bases between the germline ends.

This clone was observed a single time. This chain links TRBV5-5 with TRBJ2-1, with 7 bases lining up with TRBD2. After removal of 1 base from V and 3 bases from J, the junction contained 7 bases not matched to a gene. The CDR3 sequence is 16 residues long. Germline lookup yields CDR1 SGHKS and CDR2 YYEKEE (reference sequence). The CDR3 loop reads CASSLRLAAHYNEQFF. The CDR3 DNA follows: TGTGCCAGCAGCTTGCGGCTAGCGGCCCACTACAATGAGCAGTTCTTC.

J is TRBJ2-3 and V is TRBV11-3, with TRBD2 identical over 9 bases. The CDR3 is 14 residues long. The ends lost 5 bases at V and 3 bases at J; junction bases unmatched: 3. From germline, CDR1 is SGHNT and CDR2 YENEEA. CDR3 sequence reads: CASSPGLATDTQYF. The CDR3 DNA reads as TGTGCCAGCAGCCCTGGACTAGCGACAGATACGCAGTATTTT.

This clone was found a few times. This sequence joins TRBV2 and TRBJ1-5; 8 bases align to TRBD1. The junction had 9 bases not matched to a gene; V was cut back by 4 bases and J by 7 bases. Germline assignment: CDR1 SNHLY and CDR2 FYNNEI. The CDR3 is 15 amino acids. In nucleotides, the CDR3 is TGTGCCAGCAGTGTTCACAGGGGGAGAGAGCAGCCCCAGCATTTT. Its translation is CASSVHRGREQPQHF. Full variable domain (rest looked up from reference TRBV2 and TRBJ1-5): EPEVTQTPSHQVTQMGQEVILRCVPISNHLYFYWYRQILGQKVEFLVSFYNNEISEKSEIFDDQFSVERPDGSNFTLKIRSTKLEDSAMYFCASSVHRGREQPQHFGDGTRLSIL.

To note about this clone: Other nucleotide sequences from this sample produce the same CDR3. The chain uses TRBV30 and TRBJ1-1; perhaps TRBD1 as D (5 bases). The CDR3 contains 13 residues. V shed 3 bases and J shed 1 base, with 9 bases lying between them. Germline CDR1 is GTSNPN and CDR2 is SVGIG (reference sequence). This chain's CDR3 is CAWRWGGNTEAFF. The CDR3 DNA reads TGTGCCTGGAGATGGGGGGGGAACACTGAAGCTTTCTTT. Full variable domain (outside the CDR3, taken from reference TRBV30 and TRBJ1-1): SQTIHQWPATLVQPVGSPLSLECTVEGTSNPNLYWYRQAAGRGLQLLFYSVGIGQISSEVPQNLSASRPQDRQFILSSKKLLLSDSGFYLCAWRWGGNTEAFFGQGTRLTVV.

CDR3 in amino acids: CATSTVNEQFF. Written as DNA, the CDR3 is TGTGCCACCAGCACCGTTAATGAGCAGTTCTTC. The V call is TRBV15, the J call TRBJ2-1; D is undetermined. The CDR3 is made up of 11 amino acids. Germline assignment: CDR1 LNHNV and CDR2 YYDKDF (reference sequence). Trimming pared 4 bases from V and 7 bases from J, leaving 5 bases between.

This sequence joins TRBV3-1 (or the pseudogene TRBV3-2) and TRBJ1-4; D is uncertain. Trimming removed 1 base at V and 0 bases at J, with 12 bases between. CDR1 and CDR2 (germline): LGHDT, YNNKEL (reference sequence). CDR3 length: 17 residues. The CDR3: CASSQGASKATNEKLFF. The CDR3, as DNA: TGTGCCAGCAGCCAAGGGGCCTCAAAAGCAACTAATGAAAAACTGTTTTTT.